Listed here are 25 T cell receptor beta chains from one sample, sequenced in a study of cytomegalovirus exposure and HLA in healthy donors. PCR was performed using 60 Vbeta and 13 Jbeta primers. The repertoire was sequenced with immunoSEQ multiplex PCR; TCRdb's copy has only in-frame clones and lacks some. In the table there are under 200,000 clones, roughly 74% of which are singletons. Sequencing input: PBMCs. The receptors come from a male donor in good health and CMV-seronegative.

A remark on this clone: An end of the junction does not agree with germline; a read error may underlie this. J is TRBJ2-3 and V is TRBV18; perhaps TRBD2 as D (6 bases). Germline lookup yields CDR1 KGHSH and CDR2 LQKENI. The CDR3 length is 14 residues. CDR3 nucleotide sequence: TGTGCCAGCTCACTCCAGGGAGGCTCAGAAACGCAGTATTTT. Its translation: CASSLQGGSETQYF.

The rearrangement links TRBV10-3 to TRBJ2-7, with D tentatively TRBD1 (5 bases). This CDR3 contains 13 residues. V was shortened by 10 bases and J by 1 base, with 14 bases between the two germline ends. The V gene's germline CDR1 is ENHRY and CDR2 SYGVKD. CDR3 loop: CATSGPGSYEQYF. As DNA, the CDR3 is TGTGCCACCTCGGGCCCAGGGTCCTACGAGCAGTACTTC.

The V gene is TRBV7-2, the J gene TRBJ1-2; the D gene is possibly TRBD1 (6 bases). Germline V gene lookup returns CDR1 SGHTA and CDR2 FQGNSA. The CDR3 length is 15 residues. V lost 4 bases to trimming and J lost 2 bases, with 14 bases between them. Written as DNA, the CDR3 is TGTGCCAGCAGCTCTCGGGACACCCAAAACTATGGCTACACCTTC. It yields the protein CASSSRDTQNYGYTF. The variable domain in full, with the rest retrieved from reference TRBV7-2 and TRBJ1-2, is GAGVSQSPSNKVTEKGKDVELRCDPISGHTALYWYRQSLGQGLEFLIYFQGNSAPDKSGLPSDRFSAERTGGSVSTLTIQRTQQEDSAVYLCASSSRDTQNYGYTFGSGTRLTVV.

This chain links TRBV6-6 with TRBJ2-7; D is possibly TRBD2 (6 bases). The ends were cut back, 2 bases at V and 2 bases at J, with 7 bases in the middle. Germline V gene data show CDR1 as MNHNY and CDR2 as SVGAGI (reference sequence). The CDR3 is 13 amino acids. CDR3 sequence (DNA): TGTGCCAGCAGTTACCCTAGCGCCTACGAGCAGTACTTC. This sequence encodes CASSYPSAYEQYF.

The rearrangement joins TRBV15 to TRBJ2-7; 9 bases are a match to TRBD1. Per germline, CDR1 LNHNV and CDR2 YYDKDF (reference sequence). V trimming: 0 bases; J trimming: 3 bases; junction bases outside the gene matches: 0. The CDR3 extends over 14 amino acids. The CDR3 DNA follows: TGTGCCACCAGCAGAGAGGACAGGGGCTACGAGCAGTACTTC. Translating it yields CATSREDRGYEQYF.

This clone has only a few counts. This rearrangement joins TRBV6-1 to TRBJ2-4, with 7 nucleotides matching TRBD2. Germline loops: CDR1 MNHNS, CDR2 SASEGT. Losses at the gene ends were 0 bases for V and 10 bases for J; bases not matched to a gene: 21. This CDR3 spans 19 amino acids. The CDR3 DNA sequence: TGTGCCAGCAGTGAAGCTTATCCCCCGGGACTAATGAGACTGGGTATTCAGTACTTC. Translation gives CASSEAYPPGLMRLGIQYF.

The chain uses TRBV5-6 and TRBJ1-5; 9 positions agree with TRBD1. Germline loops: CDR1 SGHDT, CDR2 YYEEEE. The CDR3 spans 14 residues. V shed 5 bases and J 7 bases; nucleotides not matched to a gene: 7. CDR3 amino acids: CASSRTGARQPQHF. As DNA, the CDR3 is TGTGCCAGCAGTCGGACAGGGGCGCGACAGCCCCAGCATTTT.

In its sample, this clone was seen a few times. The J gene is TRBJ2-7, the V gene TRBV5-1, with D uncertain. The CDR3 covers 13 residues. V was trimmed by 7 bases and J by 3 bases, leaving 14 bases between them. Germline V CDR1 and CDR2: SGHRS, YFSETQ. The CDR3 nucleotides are TGCGCCAGCGCCCCTAGATTGGGCTACGAGCAGTACTTC. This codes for CASAPRLGYEQYF.

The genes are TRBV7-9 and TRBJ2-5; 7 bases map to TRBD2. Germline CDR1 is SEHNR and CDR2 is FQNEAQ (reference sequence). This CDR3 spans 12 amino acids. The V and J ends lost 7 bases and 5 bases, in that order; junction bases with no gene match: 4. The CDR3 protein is CASNYGGETQYF. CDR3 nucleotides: TGTGCCAGCAACTACGGGGGGGAGACCCAGTACTTC.

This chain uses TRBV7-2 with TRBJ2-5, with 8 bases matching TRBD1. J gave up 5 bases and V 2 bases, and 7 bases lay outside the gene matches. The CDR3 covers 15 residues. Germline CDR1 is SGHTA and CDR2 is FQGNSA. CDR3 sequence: CASSLWTGSGETQYF. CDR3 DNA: TGTGCCAGCAGCTTATGGACAGGGTCCGGGGAGACCCAGTACTTC.

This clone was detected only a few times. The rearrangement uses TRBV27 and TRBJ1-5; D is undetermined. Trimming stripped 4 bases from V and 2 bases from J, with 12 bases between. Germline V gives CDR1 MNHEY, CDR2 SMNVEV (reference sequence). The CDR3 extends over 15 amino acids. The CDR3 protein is CASSYAGARNQPQHF. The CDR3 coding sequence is TGTGCCAGCAGTTATGCGGGAGCCCGCAATCAGCCCCAGCATTTT.

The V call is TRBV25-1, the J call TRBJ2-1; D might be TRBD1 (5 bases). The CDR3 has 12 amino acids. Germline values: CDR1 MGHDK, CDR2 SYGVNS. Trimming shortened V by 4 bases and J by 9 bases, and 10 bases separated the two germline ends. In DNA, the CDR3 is TGTGCCAGCAGTGCCCCAGGGATTGAGCAGTTCTTC. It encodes CASSAPGIEQFF.

CDR3 residues: CASSDSSLLNYEQYF. CDR3 bases: TGTGCCAGCAGTGACAGCAGCCTACTAAACTACGAGCAGTACTTC. The rearrangement uses TRBV6-1 and TRBJ2-7; D is uncertain. V lost 3 bases and J 3 bases, leaving 15 bases between the germline ends. Germline-derived CDR1 and CDR2 are MNHNS and SASEGT. CDR3 size: 15 residues.

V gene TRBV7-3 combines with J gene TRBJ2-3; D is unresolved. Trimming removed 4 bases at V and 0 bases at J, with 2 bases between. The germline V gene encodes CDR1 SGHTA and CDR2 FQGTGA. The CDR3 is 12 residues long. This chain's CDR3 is CASSSSTDTQYF. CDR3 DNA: TGTGCCAGCAGCTCGAGCACAGATACGCAGTATTTT. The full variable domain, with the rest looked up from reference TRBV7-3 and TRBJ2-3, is GAGVSQTPSNKVTEKGKYVELRCDPISGHTALYWYRQSLGQGPEFLIYFQGTGAADDSGLPNDRFFAVRPEGSVSTLKIQRTERGDSAVYLCASSSSTDTQYFGPGTRLTVL.

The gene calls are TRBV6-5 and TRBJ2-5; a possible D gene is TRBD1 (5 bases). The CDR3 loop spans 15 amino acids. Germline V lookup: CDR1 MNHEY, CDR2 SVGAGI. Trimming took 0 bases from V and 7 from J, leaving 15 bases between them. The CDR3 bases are TGTGCCAGCAGTTACTCAGCTGGTTACCAGGGGACCCAGTACTTC. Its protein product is CASSYSAGYQGTQYF.

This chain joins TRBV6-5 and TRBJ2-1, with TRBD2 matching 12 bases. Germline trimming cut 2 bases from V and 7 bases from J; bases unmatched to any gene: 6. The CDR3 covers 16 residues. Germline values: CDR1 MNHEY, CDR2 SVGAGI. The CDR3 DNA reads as TGTGCCAGCAGTTACGCGACTAGCGGGAGTAAGAATGAGCAGTTCTTC. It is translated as CASSYATSGSKNEQFF.

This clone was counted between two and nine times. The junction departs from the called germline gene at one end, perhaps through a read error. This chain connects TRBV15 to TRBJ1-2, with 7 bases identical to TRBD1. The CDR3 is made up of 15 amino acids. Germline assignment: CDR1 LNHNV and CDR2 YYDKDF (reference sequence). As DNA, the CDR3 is TGTGCCTCCAGGGGCACGAGGGACAGCAACTATGGCTACACCTTC. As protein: CASRGTRDSNYGYTF. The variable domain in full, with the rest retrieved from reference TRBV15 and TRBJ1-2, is DAMVIQNPRYQVTQFGKPVTLSCSQTLNHNVMYWYQQKSSQAPKLLFHYYDKDFNNEADTPDNFQSRRPNTSFCFLDIRSPGLGDTAMYLCASRGTRDSNYGYTFGSGTRLTVV.

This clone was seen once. Here the CDR3 reads CASSSLMIRAYGYTF. CDR3 in DNA: TGTGCCAGCAGTTCCCTCATGATCAGGGCCTATGGCTACACCTTC. The chain recombines TRBV6-5 with TRBJ1-2; D is possibly TRBD1 (5 bases). The CDR3 sequence is 15 residues long. V was cut by 4 bases and J by 4 bases, with 16 bases left in between. In germline, CDR1 is MNHEY, CDR2 SVGAGI.

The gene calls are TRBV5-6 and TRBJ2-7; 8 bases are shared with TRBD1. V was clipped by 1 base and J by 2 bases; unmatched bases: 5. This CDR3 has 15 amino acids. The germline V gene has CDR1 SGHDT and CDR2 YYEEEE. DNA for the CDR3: TGTGCCAGCAGCTTGTTAGGGACAGGAACCTACGAGCAGTACTTC. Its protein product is CASSLLGTGTYEQYF. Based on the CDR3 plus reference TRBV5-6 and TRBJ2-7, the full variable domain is DAGVTQSPTHLIKTRGQQVTLRCSPKSGHDTVSWYQQALGQGPQFIFQYYEEEERQRGNFPDRFSGHQFPNYSSELNVNALLLGDSALYLCASSLLGTGTYEQYFGPGTRLTVT.

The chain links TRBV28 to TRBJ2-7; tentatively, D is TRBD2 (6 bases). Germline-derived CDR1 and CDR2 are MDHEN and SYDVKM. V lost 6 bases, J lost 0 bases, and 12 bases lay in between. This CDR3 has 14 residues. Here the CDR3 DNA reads TGTGCCAGCAGCGTAGCGGAGCTCTCCTACGAGCAGTACTTC. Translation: CASSVAELSYEQYF.

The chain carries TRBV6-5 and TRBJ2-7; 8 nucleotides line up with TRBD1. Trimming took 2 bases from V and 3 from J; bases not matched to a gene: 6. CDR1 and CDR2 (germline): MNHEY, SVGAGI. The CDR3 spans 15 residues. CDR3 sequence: CASSYRPGGNYEQYF. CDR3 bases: TGTGCCAGCAGTTACAGGCCAGGGGGCAACTACGAGCAGTACTTC.

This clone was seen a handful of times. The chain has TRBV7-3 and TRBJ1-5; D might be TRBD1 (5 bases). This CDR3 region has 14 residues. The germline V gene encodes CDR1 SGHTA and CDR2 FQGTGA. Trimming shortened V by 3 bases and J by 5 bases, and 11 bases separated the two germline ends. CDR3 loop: CASSFGGGDQPQHF. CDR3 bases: TGTGCCAGCAGCTTCGGGGGGGGAGATCAGCCCCAGCATTTT.

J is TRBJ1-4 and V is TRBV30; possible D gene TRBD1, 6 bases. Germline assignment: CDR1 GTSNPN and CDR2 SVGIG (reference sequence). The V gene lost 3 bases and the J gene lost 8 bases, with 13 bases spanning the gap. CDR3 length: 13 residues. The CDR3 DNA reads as TGTGCCTGGAGCATTCAGGGGACAGAAAAACTGTTTTTT. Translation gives CAWSIQGTEKLFF.

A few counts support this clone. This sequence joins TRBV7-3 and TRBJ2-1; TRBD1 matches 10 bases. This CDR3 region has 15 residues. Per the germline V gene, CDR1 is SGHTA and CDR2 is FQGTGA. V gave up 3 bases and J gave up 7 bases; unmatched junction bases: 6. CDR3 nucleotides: TGTGCCAGCAGCTTCGGGACAGGGGTTAGAAATGAGCAGTTCTTC. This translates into CASSFGTGVRNEQFF.

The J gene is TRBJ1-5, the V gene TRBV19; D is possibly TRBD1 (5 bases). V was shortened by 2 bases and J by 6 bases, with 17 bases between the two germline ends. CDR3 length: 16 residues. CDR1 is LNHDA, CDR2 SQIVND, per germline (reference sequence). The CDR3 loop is CASSILMAGGGQPQHF. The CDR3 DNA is TGTGCCAGTAGTATACTTATGGCGGGGGGGGGTCAGCCCCAGCATTTT.